These T cell receptor beta chains were read from a single sample in a study of blood T cells in healthy people across ages. TCRdb redid the calling of the 5' RACE reads with MiXCR, one entry per CDR3 protein. The sample records more than 1,400,000 distinct CDR3 sequences, around 42% being singletons. Sequencing was carried out using blood. The receptors originated from a woman between 18 and 30 years old in good health. The CDR3 runs from the conserved cysteine through the conserved F or W. Fields, in order: V gene, clone size, J gene, D gene, CDR3 protein, CDR3 DNA. The D gene is left open where the match is weak. Only part of the rows carry a size: once, few, many, or a class if the clone is expanded.

v_call: TRBV20-1
clone_size: NA
j_call: TRBJ2-3
d_call: NA
cdr3_aa: CSASLVGTDTQYF
cdr3_nt: TGCAGTGCTAGTTTGGTAGGCACAGATACGCAGTATTTT

v_call: TRBV24-1
clone_size: NA
j_call: TRBJ2-1
d_call: NA
cdr3_aa: CATSDLGTHNEQFF
cdr3_nt: TGTGCCACCAGTGATCTCGGGACTCACAATGAGCAGTTCTTC

v_call: TRBV7-2
clone_size: few
j_call: TRBJ2-7
d_call: NA
cdr3_aa: CASKKTTGHEQYF
cdr3_nt: TGTGCCAGCAAGAAAACCACCGGGCACGAGCAGTACTTC

v_call: TRBV9
clone_size: NA
j_call: TRBJ2-1
d_call: TRBD2
cdr3_aa: CASSAPAGRTGYNEQFF
cdr3_nt: TGTGCCAGCAGCGCCCCAGCGGGGCGCACCGGATACAATGAGCAGTTCTTC

v_call: TRBV28
clone_size: NA
j_call: TRBJ2-3
d_call: NA
cdr3_aa: CASSSPMDIRGESTDTQYF
cdr3_nt: TGTGCCAGCAGTTCTCCTATGGATATACGGGGTGAGAGCACAGATACGCAGTATTTT

v_call: TRBV15
clone_size: few
j_call: TRBJ2-3
d_call: NA
cdr3_aa: CATSRGNGSTDTQYF
cdr3_nt: TGTGCCACCAGCAGAGGCAACGGTAGCACAGATACGCAGTATTTT

v_call: TRBV5-1
clone_size: NA
j_call: TRBJ1-6
d_call: NA
cdr3_aa: CASSLTASSYNSPLHF
cdr3_nt: TGCGCCAGCAGCTTGACCGCGAGCTCCTATAATTCACCCCTCCACTTT

v_call: TRBV10-3
clone_size: few
j_call: TRBJ1-5
d_call: TRBD1
cdr3_aa: CAARGRDGNQPQHF
cdr3_nt: TGTGCCGCGAGGGGGCGGGACGGGAATCAGCCCCAGCATTTT

v_call: TRBV28
clone_size: few
j_call: TRBJ1-2
d_call: NA
cdr3_aa: CASSLNLRVSYGYTF
cdr3_nt: TGTGCCAGCAGTTTAAACCTCAGGGTATCCTATGGCTACACCTTC

v_call: TRBV2
clone_size: NA
j_call: TRBJ1-2
d_call: NA
cdr3_aa: CASSEASGKDGYTF
cdr3_nt: TGTGCCAGCAGTGAAGCTTCAGGGAAAGATGGCTACACCTTC

v_call: TRBV20-1
clone_size: NA
j_call: TRBJ2-1
d_call: NA
cdr3_aa: CSVAPLSNEQFF
cdr3_nt: TGCAGTGTCGCCCCACTATCCAATGAGCAGTTCTTC

v_call: TRBV7-3
clone_size: NA
j_call: TRBJ2-7
d_call: TRBD2
cdr3_aa: CASSELAGVPYEQYF
cdr3_nt: TGTGCCAGCAGCGAACTAGCGGGGGTCCCGTACGAGCAGTACTTC

v_call: TRBV6-5
clone_size: NA
j_call: TRBJ1-1
d_call: TRBD1
cdr3_aa: CAGTVGQGAPEAFF
cdr3_nt: TGTGCCGGCACCGTAGGACAGGGGGCCCCTGAAGCTTTCTTT

v_call: TRBV7-6
clone_size: NA
j_call: TRBJ1-4
d_call: NA
cdr3_aa: CASSLARGANEKLFF
cdr3_nt: TGTGCCAGCAGTCTAGCAAGGGGGGCTAATGAAAAACTGTTTTTT

v_call: TRBV4-1
clone_size: many
j_call: TRBJ2-1
d_call: NA
cdr3_aa: CASSPGANEQFF
cdr3_nt: TGCGCCAGCAGCCCCGGGGCCAATGAGCAGTTCTTC

v_call: TRBV4-1
clone_size: NA
j_call: TRBJ1-2
d_call: NA
cdr3_aa: CASSQGRQGNGYTF
cdr3_nt: TGCGCCAGCAGCCAGGGTAGGCAGGGTAATGGCTACACCTTC

v_call: TRBV2
clone_size: NA
j_call: TRBJ2-7
d_call: NA
cdr3_aa: CASSPEITGSIYEQYF
cdr3_nt: TGTGCCAGCAGTCCGGAGATCACAGGGAGTATATACGAGCAGTACTTC

v_call: TRBV2
clone_size: NA
j_call: TRBJ1-1
d_call: NA
cdr3_aa: CASNYYTEAFF
cdr3_nt: TGTGCCAGCAATTATTATACTGAAGCTTTCTTT

v_call: TRBV3-1
clone_size: NA
j_call: TRBJ2-5
d_call: NA
cdr3_aa: CASSPLVGGRDEQYF
cdr3_nt: TGTGCCAGCAGCCCCTTAGTGGGGGGGCGGGATGAGCAGTACTTC

v_call: TRBV27
clone_size: few
j_call: TRBJ2-1
d_call: NA
cdr3_aa: CASSLFGGSEQFF
cdr3_nt: TGTGCCAGCAGTTTATTTGGGGGAAGTGAGCAGTTCTTC

v_call: TRBV6-2/TRBV6-3
clone_size: NA
j_call: TRBJ2-3
d_call: NA
cdr3_aa: CASSYGPGGSTDTQYF
cdr3_nt: TGTGCCAGCAGTTATGGGCCGGGGGGCAGCACAGATACGCAGTATTTT

v_call: TRBV20-1
clone_size: NA
j_call: TRBJ2-4
d_call: TRBD1
cdr3_aa: CSARYRGREQYF
cdr3_nt: TGCAGTGCTAGGTACAGGGGGAGAGAGCAGTACTTC

v_call: TRBV15
clone_size: few
j_call: TRBJ2-3
d_call: NA
cdr3_aa: CATSRDDSGTWADTQYF
cdr3_nt: TGTGCCACCAGCAGAGATGATTCGGGTACTTGGGCAGATACGCAGTATTTT

v_call: TRBV2
clone_size: NA
j_call: TRBJ1-2
d_call: TRBD1
cdr3_aa: CASSDSRDRANYGYTF
cdr3_nt: TGTGCCAGCAGCGACTCGAGGGACAGAGCTAACTATGGCTACACCTTC

v_call: TRBV4-1
clone_size: few
j_call: TRBJ2-7
d_call: TRBD1
cdr3_aa: CASSQLRDRVYEQYF
cdr3_nt: TGCGCCAGCAGCCAGCTCCGGGACAGAGTCTACGAGCAGTACTTC

v_call: TRBV6-6
clone_size: NA
j_call: TRBJ2-3
d_call: NA
cdr3_aa: CASNKRATDTQYF
cdr3_nt: TGTGCCAGCAATAAAAGGGCAACAGATACGCAGTATTTT

v_call: TRBV20-1
clone_size: few
j_call: TRBJ1-2
d_call: NA
cdr3_aa: CSAGDGHGYTF
cdr3_nt: TGCAGTGCAGGGGACGGACATGGCTACACCTTC

v_call: TRBV20-1
clone_size: medium-sized
j_call: TRBJ2-7
d_call: TRBD2
cdr3_aa: CSARGTSDYEQYF
cdr3_nt: TGCAGTGCTAGAGGGACTAGCGACTACGAGCAGTACTTC

v_call: TRBV12-3/TRBV12-4
clone_size: few
j_call: TRBJ1-4
d_call: NA
cdr3_aa: CASRAQDEKLFF
cdr3_nt: TGTGCCAGTAGGGCCCAGGATGAAAAACTGTTTTTT

v_call: TRBV10-2
clone_size: few
j_call: TRBJ2-1
d_call: TRBD1
cdr3_aa: CASSPGTAGYNEQFF
cdr3_nt: TGCGCCAGCAGCCCGGGGACAGCCGGCTACAATGAGCAGTTCTTC

v_call: TRBV2
clone_size: NA
j_call: TRBJ2-2
d_call: NA
cdr3_aa: CASRPPGQGGGELFF
cdr3_nt: TGTGCCAGCAGGCCTCCGGGCCAAGGGGGCGGGGAGCTGTTTTTT

v_call: TRBV20-1
clone_size: NA
j_call: TRBJ1-2
d_call: NA
cdr3_aa: CSARDSGSGYGYTF
cdr3_nt: TGCAGTGCTAGGGACAGCGGCTCTGGCTATGGCTACACCTTC

v_call: TRBV28
clone_size: NA
j_call: TRBJ2-1
d_call: TRBD1
cdr3_aa: CASSLGQGSSLNEQFF
cdr3_nt: TGTGCCAGCAGTTTGGGACAGGGGTCTTCCCTCAATGAGCAGTTCTTC

v_call: TRBV19
clone_size: NA
j_call: TRBJ2-7
d_call: NA
cdr3_aa: CASSMGQTMSYEQYF
cdr3_nt: TGTGCCAGTAGTATGGGGCAGACGATGAGCTACGAGCAGTACTTC

v_call: TRBV20-1
clone_size: many
j_call: TRBJ2-7
d_call: NA
cdr3_aa: CSARAGTSYEQYF
cdr3_nt: TGCAGTGCTAGGGCGGGGACGTCCTACGAGCAGTACTTC

v_call: TRBV7-9
clone_size: NA
j_call: TRBJ2-7
d_call: NA
cdr3_aa: CASPPHRDLNSYEQYF
cdr3_nt: TGTGCCAGCCCGCCTCACCGGGACCTCAACTCCTACGAGCAGTACTTC

v_call: TRBV20-1
clone_size: NA
j_call: TRBJ2-5
d_call: TRBD1
cdr3_aa: CSAIKGQETNEQYF
cdr3_nt: TGCAGTGCCATCAAGGGACAGGAGACGAATGAGCAGTACTTC

v_call: TRBV5-7
clone_size: NA
j_call: TRBJ2-2
d_call: TRBD1
cdr3_aa: CASSPGTEHTGELFF
cdr3_nt: TGTGCCAGCAGCCCCGGGACAGAACACACCGGGGAGCTGTTTTTT

v_call: TRBV4-1
clone_size: NA
j_call: TRBJ1-1
d_call: NA
cdr3_aa: CASSQAPGQMNTEAFF
cdr3_nt: TGCGCCAGCAGCCAAGCCCCCGGACAGATGAACACTGAAGCTTTCTTT

v_call: TRBV5-1
clone_size: NA
j_call: TRBJ2-5
d_call: TRBD2
cdr3_aa: CASSLDGTSKKTQYF
cdr3_nt: TGCGCCAGCAGCTTGGATGGGACTAGCAAAAAGACCCAGTACTTC

v_call: TRBV5-1
clone_size: NA
j_call: TRBJ2-7
d_call: TRBD1
cdr3_aa: CASSLVAGTGYNEQYF
cdr3_nt: TGCGCCAGCAGCTTGGTAGCCGGGACAGGGTACAATGAGCAGTACTTC

v_call: TRBV20-1
clone_size: NA
j_call: TRBJ2-6
d_call: NA
cdr3_aa: CSARPTSEVFPTF
cdr3_nt: TGCAGTGCTAGACCCACAAGTGAGGTATTCCCGACTTTC

v_call: TRBV6-5
clone_size: NA
j_call: TRBJ1-3
d_call: NA
cdr3_aa: CASSWSRVPSGNTIYF
cdr3_nt: TGTGCCAGCAGTTGGTCCCGGGTACCCTCTGGAAACACCATATATTTT

v_call: TRBV7-2
clone_size: NA
j_call: TRBJ2-1
d_call: TRBD2
cdr3_aa: CASGLAGGCNEQFF
cdr3_nt: TGTGCCAGCGGACTAGCGGGGGGATGCAATGAGCAGTTCTTC

v_call: TRBV2
clone_size: NA
j_call: TRBJ1-2
d_call: NA
cdr3_aa: CASVGDVSNYGYTF
cdr3_nt: TGTGCCAGCGTGGGAGACGTCTCTAACTATGGCTACACCTTC

v_call: TRBV10-1
clone_size: NA
j_call: TRBJ1-1
d_call: TRBD1
cdr3_aa: CASRTGGSNTEAFF
cdr3_nt: TGCGCCAGCAGGACAGGGGGCTCCAACACTGAAGCTTTCTTT